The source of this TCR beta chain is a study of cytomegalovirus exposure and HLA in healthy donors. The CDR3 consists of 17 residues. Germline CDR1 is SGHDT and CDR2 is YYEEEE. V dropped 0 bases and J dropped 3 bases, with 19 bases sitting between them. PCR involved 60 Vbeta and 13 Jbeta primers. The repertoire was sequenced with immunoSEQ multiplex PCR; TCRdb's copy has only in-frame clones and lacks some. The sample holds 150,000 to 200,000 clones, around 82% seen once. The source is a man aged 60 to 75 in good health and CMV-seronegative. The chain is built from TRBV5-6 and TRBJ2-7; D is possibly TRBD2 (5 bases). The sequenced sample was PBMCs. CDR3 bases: TGTGCCAGCAGCTTGGCCTTGATAGAGGGCAGTCTCTACGAGCAGTACTTC. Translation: CASSLALIEGSLYEQYF.